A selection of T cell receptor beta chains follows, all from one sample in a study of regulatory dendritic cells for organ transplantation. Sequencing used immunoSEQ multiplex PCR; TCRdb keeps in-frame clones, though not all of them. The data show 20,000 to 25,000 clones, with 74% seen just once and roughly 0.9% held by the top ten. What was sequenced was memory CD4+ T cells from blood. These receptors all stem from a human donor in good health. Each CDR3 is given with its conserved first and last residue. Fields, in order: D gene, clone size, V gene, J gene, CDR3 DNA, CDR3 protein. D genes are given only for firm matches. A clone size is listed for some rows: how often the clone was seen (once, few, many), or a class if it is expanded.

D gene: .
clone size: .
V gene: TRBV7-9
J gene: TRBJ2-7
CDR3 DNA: TGTGCCAGCAGCTTAGCGGTCTCAAGCTCCGAGCAGTACTTC
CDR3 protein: CASSLAVSSSEQYF

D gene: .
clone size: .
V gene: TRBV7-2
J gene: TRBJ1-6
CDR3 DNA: TGTGCCAGCAGCTTTCAGGCAGTAAATAATTCACCCCTCCACTTT
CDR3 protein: CASSFQAVNNSPLHF

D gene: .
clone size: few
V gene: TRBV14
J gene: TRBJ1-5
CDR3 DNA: TGTGCCAGCAGCCAAACAGGTTGGGAGGGCGGCTCTAAAATCAATCAGCCCCAGCATTTT
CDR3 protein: CASSQTGWEGGSKINQPQHF

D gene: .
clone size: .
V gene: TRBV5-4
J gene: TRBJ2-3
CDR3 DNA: TGTGCCAGCAGCTTGACTGCTAGCACAGATACGCAGTATTTT
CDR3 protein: CASSLTASTDTQYF

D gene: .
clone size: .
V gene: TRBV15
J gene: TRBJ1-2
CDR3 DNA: TGTGCCACCAGCCCCCCTGGGCGGGATCGGAACTATGGCTACACCTTC
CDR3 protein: CATSPPGRDRNYGYTF

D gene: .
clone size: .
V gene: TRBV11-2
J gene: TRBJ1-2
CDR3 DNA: TGTGCCAGCAGCTTAGATCGGGGTTTCTATGGCTACACCTTC
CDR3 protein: CASSLDRGFYGYTF

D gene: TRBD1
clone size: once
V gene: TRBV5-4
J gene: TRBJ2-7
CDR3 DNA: TGTGCCAGCAGCTTAAAGGGACAGGGGCCCTACGAGCAGTACTTC
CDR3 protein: CASSLKGQGPYEQYF

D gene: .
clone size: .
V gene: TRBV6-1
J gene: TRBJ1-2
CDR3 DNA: TGTGCCAGCAGTCTGGGGGGGGAGGGAAGCTACACCTTC
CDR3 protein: CASSLGGEGSYTF

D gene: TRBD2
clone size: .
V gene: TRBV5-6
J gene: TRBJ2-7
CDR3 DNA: TGTGCCAGCAGCACCATTAGCGGGGGGGCTATATACGAGCAGTACTTC
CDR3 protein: CASSTISGGAIYEQYF

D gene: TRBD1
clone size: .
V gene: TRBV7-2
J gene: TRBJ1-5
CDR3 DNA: TGTGCCAGCAGCTTAGTAGGACAGGGGTTACAGCCCCAGCATTTT
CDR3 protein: CASSLVGQGLQPQHF

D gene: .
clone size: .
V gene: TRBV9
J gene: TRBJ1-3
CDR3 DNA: TGTGCCAGCAGCCCCCTCAGGTACTCTGGAAACACCATATATTTT
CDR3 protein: CASSPLRYSGNTIYF

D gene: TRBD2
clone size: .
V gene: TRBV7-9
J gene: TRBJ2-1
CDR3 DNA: TGTGCCAGCAGCTTATTAGAGACTAGCGGATACAATGAGCAGTTCTTC
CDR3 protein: CASSLLETSGYNEQFF

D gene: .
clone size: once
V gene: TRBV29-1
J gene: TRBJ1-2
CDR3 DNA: TGCAGCGTTGAAGACTGGCAGGGCTATGGCTACACCTTC
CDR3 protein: CSVEDWQGYGYTF

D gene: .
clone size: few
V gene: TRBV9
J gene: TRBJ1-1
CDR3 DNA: TGTGCCAGCACCCCATTAGGGGGACGGAACACTGAAGCTTTCTTT
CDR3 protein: CASTPLGGRNTEAFF

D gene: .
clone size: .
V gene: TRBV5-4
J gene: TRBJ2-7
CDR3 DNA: TGTGCCAGCAGCCGCGGGACAGAGGACGAGCAGTACTTC
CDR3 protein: CASSRGTEDEQYF

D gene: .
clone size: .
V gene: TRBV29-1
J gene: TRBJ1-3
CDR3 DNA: TGCAGCGTTGCAGTATCTGGAAACACCATATATTTT
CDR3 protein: CSVAVSGNTIYF

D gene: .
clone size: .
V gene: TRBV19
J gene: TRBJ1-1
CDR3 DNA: TGTGCCAGTAGTATAGACAGGGTAAGCACTGAAGCTTTCTTT
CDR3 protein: CASSIDRVSTEAFF

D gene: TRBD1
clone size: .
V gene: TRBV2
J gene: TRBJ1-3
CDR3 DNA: TGTGCCAGCAGCGACGGACAGGGGATAGGAAACACCATATATTTT
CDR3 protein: CASSDGQGIGNTIYF

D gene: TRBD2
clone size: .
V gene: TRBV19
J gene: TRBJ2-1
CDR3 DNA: TGTGCCAGTAGAGCCACTAGCGGGAGTTACAATGAGCAGTTCTTC
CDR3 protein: CASRATSGSYNEQFF

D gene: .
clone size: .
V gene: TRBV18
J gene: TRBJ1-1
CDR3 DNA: TGTGCCAGCTCACCGCGGAGCACGCCGAACACTGAAGCTTTCTTT
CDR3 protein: CASSPRSTPNTEAFF

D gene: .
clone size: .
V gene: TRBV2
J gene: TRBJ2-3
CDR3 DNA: TGTGCCAGCAGCCTCCCCCCAGATACACAGTATTTT
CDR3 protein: CASSLPPDTQYF

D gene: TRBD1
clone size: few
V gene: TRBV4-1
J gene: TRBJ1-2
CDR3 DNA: TGCGCCAGCAGCTTAGGACAGGGGGCAGCTAACTATGGCTACACCTTC
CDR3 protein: CASSLGQGAANYGYTF

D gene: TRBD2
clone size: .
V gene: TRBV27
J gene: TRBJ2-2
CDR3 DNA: TGTGCCAGCAGCGAGCGGCTAGCGGGCGCCGGGGAGCTGTTTTTT
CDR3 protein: CASSERLAGAGELFF

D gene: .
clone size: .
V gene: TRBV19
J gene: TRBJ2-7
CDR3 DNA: TGTGCCAGTAGTATTTCCAGGGGAAACTACGAGCAGTACTTC
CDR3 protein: CASSISRGNYEQYF

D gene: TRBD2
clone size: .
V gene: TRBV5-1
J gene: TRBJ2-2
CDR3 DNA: TGCGCCAGCAGCTTTAGCGGGGGAACCGGGGAGCTGTTTTTT
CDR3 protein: CASSFSGGTGELFF

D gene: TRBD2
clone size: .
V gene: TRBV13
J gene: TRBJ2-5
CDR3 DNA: TGTGCCAGCAGCCCCAAGCGGGGGGTCGGTGGGACCCAGTACTTC
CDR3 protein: CASSPKRGVGGTQYF

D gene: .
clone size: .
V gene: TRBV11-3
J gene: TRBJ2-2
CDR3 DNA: TGTGCCAGCAGCTTAACTGAAAGTTACACCGGGGAGCTGTTTTTT
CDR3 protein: CASSLTESYTGELFF

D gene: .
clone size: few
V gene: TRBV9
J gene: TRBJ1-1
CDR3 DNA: TGTGCCAGCAGCCTTAGTGGGAACACTGAAGCTTTCTTT
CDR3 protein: CASSLSGNTEAFF

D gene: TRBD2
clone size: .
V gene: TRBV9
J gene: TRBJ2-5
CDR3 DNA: TGTGCCAGCAGCGTAGGAGCCTCTAGCGGGGGCCAGGGGGAGACCCAGTACTTC
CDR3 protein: CASSVGASSGGQGETQYF

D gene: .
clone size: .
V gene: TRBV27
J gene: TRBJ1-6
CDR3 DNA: TGTGCGAGGCGCCGACGGGGACTATATAATTCACCCCTCCACTTT
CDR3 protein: CARRRRGLYNSPLHF

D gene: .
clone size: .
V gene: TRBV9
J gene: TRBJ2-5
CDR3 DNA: TGTGCCAGCAGCCCCCGGGTCGGAGAGACCCAGTACTTC
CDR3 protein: CASSPRVGETQYF

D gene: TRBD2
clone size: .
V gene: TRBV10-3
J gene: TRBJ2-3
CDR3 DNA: TGTGCCTCCTACGGGGGGGCGCGGATCGATACGCAGTATTTT
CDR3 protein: CASYGGARIDTQYF

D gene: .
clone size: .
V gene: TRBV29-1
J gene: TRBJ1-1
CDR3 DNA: TGCAGCGTTGTTCGGGGGGCTATTACTGAAGCTTTCTTT
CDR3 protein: CSVVRGAITEAFF

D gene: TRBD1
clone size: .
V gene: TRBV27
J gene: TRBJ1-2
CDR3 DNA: TGTGCCAGCAGTTTATCCCAGGGGGCTAACTATGGCTACACCTTC
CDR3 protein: CASSLSQGANYGYTF

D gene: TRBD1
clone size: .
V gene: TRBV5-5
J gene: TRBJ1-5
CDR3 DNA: TGTGCCAGCAGCTTCCAGGGGGTCACTGGGCAGCCCCAGCATTTT
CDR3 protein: CASSFQGVTGQPQHF

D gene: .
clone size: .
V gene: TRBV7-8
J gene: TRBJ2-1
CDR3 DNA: TGTGCCAGCAGCTTAGGAGACAGATACAATGAGCAGTTCTTC
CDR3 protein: CASSLGDRYNEQFF

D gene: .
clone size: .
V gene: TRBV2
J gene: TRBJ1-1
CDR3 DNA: TGTGCCAGCACCACGGAGGGCGCGAACACTGAAGCTTTCTTT
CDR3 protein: CASTTEGANTEAFF

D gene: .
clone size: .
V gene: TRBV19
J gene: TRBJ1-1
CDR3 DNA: TGTGCCAGTAGTATGCGGGAGACGACTGAAGCTTTCTTT
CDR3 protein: CASSMRETTEAFF

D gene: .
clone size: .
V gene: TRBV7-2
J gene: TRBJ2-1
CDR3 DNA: TGTGCCAGCAGCTTAGACGGGGGGCTCCACAATGAGCAGTTCTTC
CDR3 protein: CASSLDGGLHNEQFF

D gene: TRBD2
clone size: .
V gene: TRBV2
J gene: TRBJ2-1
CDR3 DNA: TGTGCCAGCAGTGAAGAGTGGCTAGCGGGGAACAATGAGCAGTTCTTC
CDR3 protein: CASSEEWLAGNNEQFF

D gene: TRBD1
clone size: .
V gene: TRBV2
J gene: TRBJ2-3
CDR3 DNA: TGTGCCAGGCGCCCGGGACAGGGGGAGGTAGATACGCAGTATTTT
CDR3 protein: CARRPGQGEVDTQYF

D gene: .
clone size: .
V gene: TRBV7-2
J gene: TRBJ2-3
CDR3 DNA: TGTGCCAGCAGCTCATTAGATACGCAGTATTTT
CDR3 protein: CASSSLDTQYF

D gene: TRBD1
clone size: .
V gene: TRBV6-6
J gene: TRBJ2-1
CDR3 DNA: TGTGCCAGCAGCCCCCGGACAGGGGGCGCTTCCAATGAGCAGTTCTTC
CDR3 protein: CASSPRTGGASNEQFF

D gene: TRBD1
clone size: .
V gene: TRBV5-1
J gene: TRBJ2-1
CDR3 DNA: TGCGCCAGCAGCTTGACGGGACAGGGTAATGAGCAGTTCTTC
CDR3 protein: CASSLTGQGNEQFF

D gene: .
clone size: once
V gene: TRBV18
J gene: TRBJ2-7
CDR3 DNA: TGTGCCAGCTCGCCGAGGGTGGACGGCCACGAGCAGTACTTC
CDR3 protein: CASSPRVDGHEQYF

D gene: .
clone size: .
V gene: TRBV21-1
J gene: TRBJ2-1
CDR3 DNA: TGTGCCAGCAGCAAAGCGATACGGGGGGTTAGCTCCTACAATGAGCAGTTCTTC
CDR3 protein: CASSKAIRGVSSYNEQFF

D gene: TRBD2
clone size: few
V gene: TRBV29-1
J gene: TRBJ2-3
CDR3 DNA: TGCAGCGTCCCGACTAGCGGGTACACAGATACGCAGTATTTT
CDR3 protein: CSVPTSGYTDTQYF

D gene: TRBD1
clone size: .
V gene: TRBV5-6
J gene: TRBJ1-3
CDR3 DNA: TGTGCCAGCAGCTTACAGGGGGCTTCTGGAAACACCATATATTTT
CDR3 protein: CASSLQGASGNTIYF